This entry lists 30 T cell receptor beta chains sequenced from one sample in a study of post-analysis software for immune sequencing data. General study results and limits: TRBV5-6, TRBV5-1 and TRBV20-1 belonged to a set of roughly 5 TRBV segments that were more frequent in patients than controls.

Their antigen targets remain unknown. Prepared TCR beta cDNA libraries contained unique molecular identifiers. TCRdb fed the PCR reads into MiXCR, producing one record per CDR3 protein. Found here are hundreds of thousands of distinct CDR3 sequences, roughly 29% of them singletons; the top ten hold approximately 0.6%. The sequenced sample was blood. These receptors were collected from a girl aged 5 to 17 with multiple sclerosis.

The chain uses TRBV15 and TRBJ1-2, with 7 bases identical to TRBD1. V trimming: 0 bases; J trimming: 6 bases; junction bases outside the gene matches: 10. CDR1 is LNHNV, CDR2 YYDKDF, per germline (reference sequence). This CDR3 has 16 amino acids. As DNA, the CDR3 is TGTGCCACCAGCAGAGATAGGGACAGCCGACCCCATGGCTACACCTTC. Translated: CATSRDRDSRPHGYTF.

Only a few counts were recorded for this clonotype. As DNA, the CDR3 is TGTGCCAGCAGCCCGGGACAGGGTAGCACTGAAGCTTTCTTT. It codes for CASSPGQGSTEAFF. This chain links TRBV7-9 with TRBJ1-1, with 9 nucleotides matching TRBD1. This CDR3 region has 14 residues. Germline assignment: CDR1 SEHNR and CDR2 FQNEAQ (reference sequence). The V segment lost 5 bases and the J segment 4 bases; nucleotides outside the gene matches: 5.

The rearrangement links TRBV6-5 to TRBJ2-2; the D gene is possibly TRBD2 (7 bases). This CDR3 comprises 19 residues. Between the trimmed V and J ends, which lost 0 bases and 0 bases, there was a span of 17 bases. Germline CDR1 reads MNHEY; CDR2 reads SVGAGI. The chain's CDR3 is CASSYSRGGDLANTGELFF. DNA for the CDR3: TGTGCCAGCAGTTACTCGAGAGGGGGGGACCTCGCGAACACCGGGGAGCTGTTTTTT.

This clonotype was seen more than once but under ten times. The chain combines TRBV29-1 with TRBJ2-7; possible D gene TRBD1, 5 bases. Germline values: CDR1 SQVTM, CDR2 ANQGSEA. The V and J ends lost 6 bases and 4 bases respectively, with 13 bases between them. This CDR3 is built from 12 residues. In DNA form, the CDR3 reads TGCAGCGTCCTGCAGGGTAAATACGAGCAGTACTTC. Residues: CSVLQGKYEQYF.

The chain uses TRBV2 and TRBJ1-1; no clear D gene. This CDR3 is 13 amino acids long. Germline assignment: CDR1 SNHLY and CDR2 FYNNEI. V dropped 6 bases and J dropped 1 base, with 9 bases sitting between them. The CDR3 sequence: CASSQAWNTEAFF. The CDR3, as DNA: TGTGCCAGCAGCCAAGCGTGGAACACTGAAGCTTTCTTT. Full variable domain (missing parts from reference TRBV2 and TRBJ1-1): EPEVTQTPSHQVTQMGQEVILRCVPISNHLYFYWYRQILGQKVEFLVSFYNNEISEKSEIFDDQFSVERPDGSNFTLKIRSTKLEDSAMYFCASSQAWNTEAFFGQGTRLTVV.

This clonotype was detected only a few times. CDR3 sequence reads: CSVRDSEAFF. DNA of the CDR3: TGCAGCGTTAGGGACAGTGAAGCTTTCTTT. The genes are TRBV29-1 and TRBJ1-1, with 7 bases that match TRBD1. The CDR3 totals 10 residues. The J segment lost 7 bases and the V segment lost 5 bases, leaving 1 base of the junction unmatched. Looked up from germline, CDR1 is SQVTM and CDR2 is ANQGSEA.

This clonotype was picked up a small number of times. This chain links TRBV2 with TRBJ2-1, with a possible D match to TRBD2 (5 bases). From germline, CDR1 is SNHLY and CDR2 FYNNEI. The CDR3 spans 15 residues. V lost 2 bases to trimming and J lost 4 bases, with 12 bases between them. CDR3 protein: CASSERREGYNEQFF. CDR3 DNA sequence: TGTGCCAGCAGTGAAAGAAGAGAGGGTTACAATGAGCAGTTCTTC.

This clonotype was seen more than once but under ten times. In nucleotides, the CDR3 is TGCGCCAGCAGCCCTCGGGCCCACACAGATACGCAGTATTTT. Translation gives CASSPRAHTDTQYF. The chain carries TRBV4-3 and TRBJ2-3; D not resolved. CDR1 is LGHNA and CDR2 is YSLEER in the germline V gene. Trimming took 4 bases from V and 2 from J, leaving 10 bases between them. The CDR3 runs 14 residues.

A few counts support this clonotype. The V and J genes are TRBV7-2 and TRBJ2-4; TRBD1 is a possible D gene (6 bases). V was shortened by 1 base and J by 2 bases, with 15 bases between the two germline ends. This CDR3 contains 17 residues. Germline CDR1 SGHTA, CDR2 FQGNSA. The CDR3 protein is CASSLGSWTAPKNIQYF. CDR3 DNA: TGTGCCAGCAGCTTAGGATCTTGGACAGCACCCAAAAACATTCAGTACTTC.

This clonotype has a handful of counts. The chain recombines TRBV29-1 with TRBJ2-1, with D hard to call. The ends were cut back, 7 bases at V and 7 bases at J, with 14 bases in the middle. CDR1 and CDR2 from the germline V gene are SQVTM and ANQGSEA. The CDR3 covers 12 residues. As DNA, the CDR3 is TGCAGCGCTGCCCTTGGAGTTAATGAGCAGTTCTTC. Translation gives CSAALGVNEQFF.

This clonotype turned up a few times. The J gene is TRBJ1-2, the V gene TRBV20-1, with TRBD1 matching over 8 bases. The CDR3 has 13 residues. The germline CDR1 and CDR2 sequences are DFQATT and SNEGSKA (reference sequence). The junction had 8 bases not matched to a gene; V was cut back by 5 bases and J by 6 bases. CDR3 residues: CSARYRGGNGYTF. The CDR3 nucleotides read TGCAGTGCTCGATACAGGGGGGGGAATGGCTACACCTTC.

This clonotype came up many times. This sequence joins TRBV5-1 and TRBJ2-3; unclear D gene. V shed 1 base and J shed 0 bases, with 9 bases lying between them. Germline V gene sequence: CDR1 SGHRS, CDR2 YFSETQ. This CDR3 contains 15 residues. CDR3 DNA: TGCGCCAGCAGCTTGTACGGAGATAGCACAGATACGCAGTATTTT. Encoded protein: CASSLYGDSTDTQYF.

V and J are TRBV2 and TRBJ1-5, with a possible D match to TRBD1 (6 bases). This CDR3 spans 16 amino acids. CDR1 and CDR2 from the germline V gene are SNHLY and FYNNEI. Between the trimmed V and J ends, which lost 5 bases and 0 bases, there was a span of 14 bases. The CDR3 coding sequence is TGTGCCAGCAGTACCGGACAGAGATATAGCAATCAGCCCCAGCATTTT. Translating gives CASSTGQRYSNQPQHF. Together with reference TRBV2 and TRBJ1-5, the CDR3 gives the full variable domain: EPEVTQTPSHQVTQMGQEVILRCVPISNHLYFYWYRQILGQKVEFLVSFYNNEISEKSEIFDDQFSVERPDGSNFTLKIRSTKLEDSAMYFCASSTGQRYSNQPQHFGDGTRLSIL.

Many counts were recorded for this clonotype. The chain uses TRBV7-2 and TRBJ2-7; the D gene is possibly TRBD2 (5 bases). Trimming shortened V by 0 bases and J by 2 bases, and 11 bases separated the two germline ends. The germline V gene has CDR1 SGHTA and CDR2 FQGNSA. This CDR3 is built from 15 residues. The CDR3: CASSLAGLGAYEQYF. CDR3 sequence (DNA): TGTGCCAGCAGCTTAGCCGGTCTCGGGGCCTACGAGCAGTACTTC.

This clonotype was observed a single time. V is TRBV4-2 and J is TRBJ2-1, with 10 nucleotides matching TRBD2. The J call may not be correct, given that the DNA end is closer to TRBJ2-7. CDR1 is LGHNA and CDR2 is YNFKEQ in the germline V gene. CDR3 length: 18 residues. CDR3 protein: CASSQVRSGGSSYNEQYF. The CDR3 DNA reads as TGTGCCAGCAGCCAAGTGCGTAGCGGGGGGAGCTCCTACAATGAGCAGTACTTC.

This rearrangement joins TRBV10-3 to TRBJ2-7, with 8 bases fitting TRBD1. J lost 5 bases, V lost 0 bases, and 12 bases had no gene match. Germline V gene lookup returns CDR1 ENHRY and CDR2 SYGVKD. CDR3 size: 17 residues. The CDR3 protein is CAISESILDRDGDEQYF. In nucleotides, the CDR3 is TGTGCCATCAGTGAGTCTATCTTGGACAGGGATGGCGACGAGCAGTACTTC.

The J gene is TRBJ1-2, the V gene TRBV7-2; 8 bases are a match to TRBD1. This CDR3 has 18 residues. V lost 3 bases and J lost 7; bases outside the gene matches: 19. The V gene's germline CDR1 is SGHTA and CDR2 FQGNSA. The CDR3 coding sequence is TGTGCCAGCAGCTTGTCTAGCCCAAAAGGACAGGGCGGAGGTGGCTACACCTTC. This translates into CASSLSSPKGQGGGGYTF.

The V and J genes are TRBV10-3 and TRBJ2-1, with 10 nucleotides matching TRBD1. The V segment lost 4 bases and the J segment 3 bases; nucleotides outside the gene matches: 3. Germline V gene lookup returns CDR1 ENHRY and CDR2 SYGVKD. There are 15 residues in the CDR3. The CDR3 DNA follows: TGTGCCATCAGTGGGACAGGGGGGGACTACAATGAGCAGTTCTTC. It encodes CAISGTGGDYNEQFF.

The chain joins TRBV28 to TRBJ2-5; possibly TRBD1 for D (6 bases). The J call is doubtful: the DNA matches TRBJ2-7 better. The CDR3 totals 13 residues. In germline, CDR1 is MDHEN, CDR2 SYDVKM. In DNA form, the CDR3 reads TGTGCCAGCAGGACCGGGACACCTAACGAGCAGTACTTC. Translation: CASRTGTPNEQYF.

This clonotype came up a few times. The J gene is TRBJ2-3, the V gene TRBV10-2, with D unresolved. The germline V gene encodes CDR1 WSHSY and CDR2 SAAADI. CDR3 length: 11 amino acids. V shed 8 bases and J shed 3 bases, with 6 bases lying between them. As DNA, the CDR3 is TGCGCCAGCTTAGGGACAGATACGCAGTATTTT. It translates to CASLGTDTQYF.

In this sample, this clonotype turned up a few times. In nucleotides, the CDR3 is TGTGCCAGCAGCTTAGGGGCAGGGAGCACTGAAGCTTTCTTT. Amino acid sequence: CASSLGAGSTEAFF. This rearrangement joins TRBV7-2 to TRBJ1-1, with a possible D match to TRBD1 (5 bases). The CDR3 has 14 residues. Trimming cost V 1 base and J 4 bases, with 10 bases left between them. The germline V gene encodes CDR1 SGHTA and CDR2 FQGNSA.

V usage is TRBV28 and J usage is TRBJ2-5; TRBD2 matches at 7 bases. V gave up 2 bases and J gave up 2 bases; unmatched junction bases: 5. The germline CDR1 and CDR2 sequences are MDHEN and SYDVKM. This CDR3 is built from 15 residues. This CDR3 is CASSLAPSGQETQYF. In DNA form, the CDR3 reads TGTGCCAGCAGTTTAGCGCCTAGCGGACAAGAGACCCAGTACTTC.

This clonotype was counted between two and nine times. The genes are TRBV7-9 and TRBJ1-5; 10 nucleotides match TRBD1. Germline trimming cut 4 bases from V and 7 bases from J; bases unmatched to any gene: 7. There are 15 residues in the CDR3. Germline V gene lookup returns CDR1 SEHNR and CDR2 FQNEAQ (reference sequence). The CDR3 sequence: CASSSQGQGRQPQHF. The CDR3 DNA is TGTGCCAGCAGCTCCCAGGGACAGGGGAGGCAGCCCCAGCATTTT.

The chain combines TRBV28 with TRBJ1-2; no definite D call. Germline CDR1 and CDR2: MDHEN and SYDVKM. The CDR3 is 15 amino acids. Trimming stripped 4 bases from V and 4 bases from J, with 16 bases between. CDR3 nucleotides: TGTGCCAGCAGTTATCCCCTCGTCTCTACCTATGGCTACACCTTC. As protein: CASSYPLVSTYGYTF.

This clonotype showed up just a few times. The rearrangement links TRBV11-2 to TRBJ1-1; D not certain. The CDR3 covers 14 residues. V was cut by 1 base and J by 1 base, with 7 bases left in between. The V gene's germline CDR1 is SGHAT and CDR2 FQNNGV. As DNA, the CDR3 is TGTGCCAGCAGCTTAGCTCTGGCGAACACTGAAGCTTTCTTT. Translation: CASSLALANTEAFF.

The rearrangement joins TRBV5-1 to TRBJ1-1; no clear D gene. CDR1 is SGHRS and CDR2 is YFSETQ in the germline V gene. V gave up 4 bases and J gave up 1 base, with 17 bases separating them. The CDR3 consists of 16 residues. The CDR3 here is CASSPNLGWGNTEAFF. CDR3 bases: TGCGCCAGCAGCCCCAACTTAGGTTGGGGGAACACTGAAGCTTTCTTT.

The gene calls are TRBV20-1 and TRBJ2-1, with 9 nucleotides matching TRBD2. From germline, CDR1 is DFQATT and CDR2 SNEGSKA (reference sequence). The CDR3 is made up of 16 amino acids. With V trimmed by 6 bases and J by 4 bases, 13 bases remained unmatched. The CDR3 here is CSATTSGPSYYNEQFF. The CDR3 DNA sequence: TGCAGTGCCACGACTAGCGGTCCGTCCTATTACAATGAGCAGTTCTTC.

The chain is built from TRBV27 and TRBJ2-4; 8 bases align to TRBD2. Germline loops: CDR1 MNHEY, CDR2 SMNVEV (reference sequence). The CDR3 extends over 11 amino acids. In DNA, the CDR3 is TGTGCGGCGGGGGGTAGAAACATTCAGTACTTC. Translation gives CAAGGRNIQYF.

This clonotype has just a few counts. The CDR3 DNA reads TGTGCCAGCAGTTTACCAGGGGGCGGAAAGACCCAGTACTTC. This codes for CASSLPGGGKTQYF. The rearrangement uses TRBV27 and TRBJ2-4; the match to TRBD1 covers 8 bases. The DNA end lines up better with TRBJ2-5; the J call may be wrong. The CDR3 consists of 14 residues. CDR1 is MNHEY, CDR2 SMNVEV, per germline (reference sequence).

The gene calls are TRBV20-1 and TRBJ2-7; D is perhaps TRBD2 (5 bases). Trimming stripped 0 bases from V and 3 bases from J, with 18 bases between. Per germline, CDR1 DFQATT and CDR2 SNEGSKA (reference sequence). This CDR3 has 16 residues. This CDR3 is CSARDSGSKRDYEQYF. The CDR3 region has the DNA TGCAGTGCTAGAGATTCGGGATCTAAGCGAGACTACGAGCAGTACTTC.